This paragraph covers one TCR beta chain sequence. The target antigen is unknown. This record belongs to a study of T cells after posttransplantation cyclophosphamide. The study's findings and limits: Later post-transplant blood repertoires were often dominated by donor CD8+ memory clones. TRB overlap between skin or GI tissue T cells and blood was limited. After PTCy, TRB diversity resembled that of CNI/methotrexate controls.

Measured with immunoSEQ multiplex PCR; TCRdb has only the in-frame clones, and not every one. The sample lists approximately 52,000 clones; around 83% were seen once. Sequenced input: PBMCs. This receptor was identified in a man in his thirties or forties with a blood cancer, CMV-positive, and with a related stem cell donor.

The CDR3 loop reads CSARESYEQYF. CDR3 DNA sequence: TGCAGTGCTAGGGAGTCCTACGAGCAGTACTTC. V gene TRBV20-1 combines with J gene TRBJ2-7; D not resolved. V was cut by 3 bases and J by 1 base, with 4 bases left in between. Germline CDR1 and CDR2: DFQATT and SNEGSKA (reference sequence). The CDR3 is 11 amino acids.